This TCR beta chain came from a study of cytomegalovirus exposure and HLA in healthy donors. The primer mix had 60 Vbeta and 13 Jbeta primers. TCRdb's table, derived via immunoSEQ multiplex PCR, lists solely in-frame clones and lacks some. The table has about 130,000 clones, around four fifths seen once. V was cut by 8 bases and J by 4 bases, with 14 bases left in between. CDR1 is MNHNS, CDR2 SASEGT, per germline. The CDR3 spans 13 residues. The specimen was PBMCs. V is TRBV6-1 and J is TRBJ1-1; D is unresolved. This receptor was obtained from a woman aged 45-65 years in good health and CMV-seropositive. The CDR3 coding sequence is TGTGCCAGCGCAGGCAGGCGATTCACTGAAGCTTTCTTT. Protein: CASAGRRFTEAFF.